This T cell receptor (beta chain) was recorded in a study of T cells expressing NK-cell markers. The CDR3 extends over 16 amino acids. CDR1 is SGHRS, CDR2 YFSETQ, per germline. TCRdb reprocessed the 5' RACE reads and stores each CDR3 protein as one record, lacking DNA. The sample has 400,000 to 450,000 distinct CDR3 sequences; the top ten hold less than 7.5%. The receptor's source is a woman aged 18 to 75 in good health. Sequencing used blood T cells: a sorted CD56 or NKG2C T cell subset, CD4+ or CD8+ T cells, or bulk PBMC T cells (not recorded which). The chain joins TRBV5-1 to TRBJ2-1; TCRdb proposes TRBD1, but this gene call is untestable without DNA. CDR3 region: CASTPTGSSSYNEQFF.